A single sample is the source of the 25 T cell receptor beta chains below, sequenced in a study of graft-versus-host responses after intestinal transplantation. The assay was immunoSEQ multiplex PCR, and TCRdb's table has in-frame clones only and misses some. The sample consists of 5,000 to 7,000 clones, about 20% of them appearing once. Sample: alloreactive CD4+ T cells from a mixed lymphocyte reaction culture, taken before transplantation. Stated subset: CFSE-low proliferating T cells sorted from roughly 6-day pre-transplant mixed lymphocyte reaction (GvH or HvG direction). Source of these receptors: a human patient who was an organ donor for intestinal transplantation.

This clone was observed a few times. With a much larger clone just one base away, this may be a read error. CDR3 protein: CASSVSPPMVTGNTIYF. For the CDR3, the DNA is TGTGCCAGCAGTGTGTCCCCCCCCATGGTGACTGGAAACACCATATATTTT. The rearrangement joins TRBV2 to TRBJ1-3; D remains unclear. CDR1 is SNHLY, CDR2 FYNNEI, per germline. CDR3 length: 17 amino acids. The V end was cut by 4 bases, the J end by 2 bases, with 18 bases between.

There are a few counts of this clone. The CDR3 sequence: CASRGTTNTEAFF. The CDR3 DNA reads as TGTGCCAGCAGGGGGACAACGAACACTGAAGCTTTCTTT. The V call is TRBV6-9, the J call TRBJ1-1, with D tentatively TRBD1 (6 bases). CDR1 MNHGY and CDR2 SVAAGI come from the germline V gene. The CDR3 has 13 residues. V was cut by 6 bases and J by 1 base, with 9 bases left in between.

This clone is categorized as medium-sized (0.01 to 0.1%). Other DNA sequences in the sample encode the same CDR3. The chain has TRBV7-8 and TRBJ2-3, with a possible D match to TRBD2 (6 bases). The CDR3 totals 15 residues. V shed 6 bases and J shed 3 bases, with 16 bases lying between them. Germline loops: CDR1 SGHVS, CDR2 FQNEAQ. The CDR3 nucleotides are TGTGCCAGCAGTCGACCTCCGGCGGGGACAGATACGCAGTATTTT. This codes for CASSRPPAGTDTQYF.

The V call is TRBV15, the J call TRBJ1-1; the D gene is possibly TRBD1 (6 bases). Between the trimmed V and J ends, which lost 2 bases and 8 bases, there was a span of 12 bases. This CDR3 has 13 residues. Germline V lookup: CDR1 LNHNV, CDR2 YYDKDF (reference sequence). This chain's CDR3 is CATSRRRGREAFF. The CDR3 DNA is TGTGCCACCAGCAGAAGAAGGGGGAGGGAAGCTTTCTTT.

In its sample, this clone was seen a few times. This chain uses TRBV5-1 with TRBJ2-1; 8 bases line up with TRBD1. Germline trimming cut 5 bases from V and 3 bases from J; bases unmatched to any gene: 7. The CDR3 totals 15 residues. The V gene's germline CDR1 is SGHRS and CDR2 YFSETQ. CDR3 DNA sequence: TGCGCCAGCAGTCGTCGGGACAGGTTCTACAATGAGCAGTTCTTC. Protein: CASSRRDRFYNEQFF. The full variable domain, its missing parts supplied by reference TRBV5-1 and TRBJ2-1, is KAGVTQTPRYLIKTRGQQVTLSCSPISGHRSVSWYQQTPGQGLQFLFEYFSETQRNKGNFPGRFSGRQFSNSRSEMNVSTLELGDSALYLCASSRRDRFYNEQFFGPGTRLTVL.

This clone occurred a few times. V is TRBV7-2 and J is TRBJ2-3; D remains unclear. Deletions cut 4 bases from V and 9 bases from J, with 5 bases between. The CDR3 is 10 amino acids. Germline CDR1 reads SGHTA; CDR2 reads FQGNSA. Here the CDR3 DNA reads TGTGCCAGCAGCTGGGGAACGCAGTATTTT. This encodes CASSWGTQYF.

This clone is termed medium-sized. V and J are TRBV6-1 and TRBJ1-4; D is undetermined. This CDR3 is 13 amino acids long. The germline V and J ends were trimmed by 8 bases and 0 bases, with 7 bases remaining between them. Germline V gene data show CDR1 as MNHNS and CDR2 as SASEGT. CDR3 DNA: TGTGCCAGCCACTCTGCAACTAATGAAAAACTGTTTTTT. Amino acids: CASHSATNEKLFF.

The CDR3: CASSEGPNEKLFF. As DNA, the CDR3 is TGTGCCAGCAGCGAGGGGCCGAATGAAAAACTGTTTTTT. This chain links TRBV7-9 with TRBJ1-4; TRBD1 might be the D (5 bases). CDR1 and CDR2 from the germline V gene are SEHNR and FQNEAQ (reference sequence). This CDR3 region has 13 residues. V dropped 5 bases and J dropped 5 bases, with 9 bases sitting between them. The full variable domain, in which reference TRBV7-9 and TRBJ1-4 provide the parts outside the CDR3, is DTGVSQNPRHKITKRGQNVTFRCDPISEHNRLYWYRQTLGQGPEFLTYFQNEAQLEKSRLLSDRFSAERPKGSFSTLEIQRTEQGDSAMYLCASSEGPNEKLFFGSGTQLSVL.

There are a few counts of this clone. V and J are TRBV13 and TRBJ2-7, with a tentative D call TRBD2 (7 bases). Trimming removed 3 bases from V and 7 bases from J, with 13 bases in between. The CDR3 length is 13 residues. Germline CDR1 and CDR2: PRHDT and FYEKMQ (reference sequence). The CDR3 nucleotides are TGTGCCAGCAGCTTCCGGGGGGCAGGTGAGCAGTACTTC. Amino acid sequence: CASSFRGAGEQYF.

This chain uses TRBV21-1 with TRBJ1-6; TRBD1, the D gene given by the table, was not confirmed from the DNA. TRBV21-1 is shown as a pseudogene. The CDR3 contains 15 residues. CDR3 bases: TGTGCCAGCAGCAACAGGGACAGGGTTGATTCACCCCTCCACTTT. This sequence encodes CASSNRDRVDSPLHF.

In its sample, this clone ranks as medium-sized. The chain combines TRBV5-1 with TRBJ2-6, with a weak D call TRBD2 (5 bases). The V end lost 1 base, the J end lost 1 base, and 9 bases lay between the germline ends. CDR3 length equals 16 residues. The germline CDR1 and CDR2 sequences are SGHRS and YFSETQ. The CDR3 coding sequence is TGCGCCAGCAGCTTGACGCGGGCGTCTGGGGCCAACGTCCTGACTTTC. It yields the protein CASSLTRASGANVLTF.

This clone was observed a handful of times. This chain joins TRBV11-2 and TRBJ2-5; 7 bases map to TRBD1. V lost 5 bases and J lost 4; bases outside the gene matches: 22. The CDR3 spans 19 residues. In germline, CDR1 is SGHAT, CDR2 FQNNGV. The CDR3 protein is CASSPQGDRGAWMAETQYF. The CDR3 DNA sequence: TGTGCCAGCAGCCCGCAGGGGGACAGAGGAGCGTGGATGGCAGAGACCCAGTACTTC.

The chain links TRBV11-3 to TRBJ1-1; D ambiguous. The V end lost 2 bases, the J end lost 1 base, and 5 bases lay between the germline ends. CDR1 SGHNT and CDR2 YENEEA come from the germline V gene. CDR3 length: 13 residues. Here the CDR3 reads CASSLFPNTEAFF. The CDR3 DNA reads as TGTGCCAGCAGCTTATTTCCGAACACTGAAGCTTTCTTT.

There are a few counts of this clone. The V and J genes are TRBV18 and TRBJ2-3; 8 bases are shared with TRBD1. Germline values: CDR1 KGHSH, CDR2 LQKENI. The CDR3 contains 16 residues. Trimming removed 3 bases from V and 0 bases from J; junction bases left unmatched: 5. The CDR3 is CASSPTGDGSTDTQYF. The CDR3 nucleotides read TGTGCCAGCTCACCGACAGGGGATGGGAGCACAGATACGCAGTATTTT.

The chain recombines TRBV5-1 with TRBJ2-1; D may correspond to TRBD1 or TRBD2 (6 bases each). CDR3 length equals 15 residues. Germline lookup yields CDR1 SGHRS and CDR2 YFSETQ. The ends were cut back, 4 bases at V and 1 base at J, with 12 bases in the middle. The chain's CDR3 is CASSPQGTSYNEQFF. CDR3 DNA sequence: TGCGCCAGCAGCCCTCAGGGGACTTCCTACAATGAGCAGTTCTTC.

The chain joins TRBV7-9 to TRBJ2-3; TRBD1 matches 7 bases. Germline V lookup: CDR1 SEHNR, CDR2 FQNEAQ (reference sequence). Losses at the gene ends were 5 bases for V and 4 bases for J; bases not matched to a gene: 6. The CDR3 has 14 residues. The CDR3 spells CASSPRQGSDTQYF. The CDR3 region has the DNA TGTGCCAGCAGCCCGAGACAGGGTTCAGATACGCAGTATTTT.

The chain carries TRBV7-6 and TRBJ2-7; D not resolved. Germline V lookup: CDR1 SGHVS, CDR2 FNYEAQ. The CDR3 spans 16 residues. With 6 bases removed from V and 3 bases from J, the gap between germline ends came to 21 bases. The CDR3 DNA follows: TGTGCCAGCAGTCCCGATGGGCGGTCCCCAGGCTACGAGCAGTACTTC. This encodes CASSPDGRSPGYEQYF. The full variable domain, completed using reference TRBV7-6 and TRBJ2-7, is GAGVSQSPRYKVTKRGQDVALRCDPISGHVSLYWYRQALGQGPEFLTYFNYEAQQDKSGLPNDRFSAERPEGSISTLTIQRTEQRDSAMYRCASSPDGRSPGYEQYFGPGTRLTVT.

This clone turned up a few times. The J gene is TRBJ1-5, the V gene TRBV6-1, with D maybe TRBD1 (5 bases). Trimming took off 0 bases at V and 6 bases at J, with 6 bases between the two ends. CDR1 MNHNS and CDR2 SASEGT come from the germline V gene. There are 13 residues in the CDR3. CDR3 DNA sequence: TGTGCCAGCAGTGAAGCAAGGGGTCAGCCCCAGCATTTT. Its translation: CASSEARGQPQHF.

This clone was detected once. The rearrangement joins TRBV7-9 to TRBJ2-3; 8 bases map to TRBD2. CDR1 is SEHNR and CDR2 is FQNEAQ in the germline V gene (reference sequence). V shed 0 bases and J 4 bases; nucleotides not matched to a gene: 6. This CDR3 is built from 16 residues. CDR3 in DNA: TGTGCCAGCAGCTTAGCGTTGGCGGGGGGCCCAGATACGCAGTATTTT. It encodes CASSLALAGGPDTQYF.

This clone was seen more than once but under ten times. This chain connects TRBV7-2 to TRBJ2-1; D gene uncertain. Germline V gives CDR1 SGHTA, CDR2 FQGNSA. The V end lost 4 bases, the J end lost 5 bases, and 12 bases lay between the germline ends. The CDR3 is made up of 14 amino acids. CDR3 sequence: CASSYQLGHNEQFF. In nucleotides, the CDR3 is TGTGCCAGCAGCTACCAGCTGGGTCACAATGAGCAGTTCTTC.

The chain employs TRBV11-2 and TRBJ2-2; D is perhaps TRBD2 (6 bases). This CDR3 region has 14 residues. From germline, CDR1 is SGHAT and CDR2 FQNNGV. V was clipped by 5 bases and J by 5 bases, with 12 bases between them. The CDR3 DNA sequence: TGTGCCAGCAGCAACCGGGGGACGACCGGGGAGCTGTTTTTT. It encodes CASSNRGTTGELFF.

Concerning this clone itself: At one end, the junction sequence differs from germline, possibly due to a read error. The identical CDR3 is also encoded by other nucleotide sequences in the sample. The chain has TRBV30 and TRBJ1-4; tentatively, D is TRBD1 (6 bases). CDR1 is GTSNPN and CDR2 is SVGIG in the germline V gene (reference sequence). CDR3 size: 14 residues. DNA of the CDR3: TGTTCCTGGAGACGTACAATCAGGGGCGAAAAACTGTTTTTT. This codes for CSWRRTIRGEKLFF.

The chain links TRBV7-3 to TRBJ2-2, with a tentative D call TRBD1 (6 bases). The CDR3 spans 15 residues. V was pared by 5 bases and J by 1 base, with 11 bases between. Looked up from germline, CDR1 is SGHTA and CDR2 is FQGTGA. In DNA form, the CDR3 reads TGTGCCAGCAGCCCCCAGGGGCTGAACACCGGGGAGCTGTTTTTT. Its translation is CASSPQGLNTGELFF.

The chain combines TRBV11-2 with TRBJ2-7; 8 bases fit TRBD1. Germline V CDR1 and CDR2: SGHAT, FQNNGV. The junction had 8 bases not matched to a gene; V was cut back by 1 base and J by 3 bases. This CDR3 is built from 16 residues. The CDR3 DNA reads as TGTGCCAGCAGCTTAGTCCCGGGACAGGTCTTCTACGAGCAGTACTTC. Its translation: CASSLVPGQVFYEQYF.

About this clone itself: It is likely a read error: a sequence one base away is far more abundant. The CDR3 sequence: CASSQCGVGNTEAFF. The CDR3 nucleotides read TGTGCCAGCTCCCAATGTGGGGTGGGGAACACTGAAGCTTTCTTT. The rearrangement joins TRBV18 to TRBJ1-1; D remains ambiguous. Germline V gene sequence: CDR1 KGHSH, CDR2 LQKENI. V was shortened by 6 bases and J by 1 base, with 15 bases between the two germline ends. This CDR3 has 15 amino acids.